A single sample is the source of the 20 T cell receptor beta chains below, sequenced in a study of blood T cell repertoires in COVID-19. Clones were read by immunoSEQ multiplex PCR, and TCRdb kept only the in-frame ones, dropping some. The sample shows some 380,000 clones, roughly 87% of them seen only once. Sequences were obtained from PBMCs or T cells enriched from blood (not recorded which). The receptors come from a woman aged 40 to 55 with acute COVID-19.

This clone came up once. The chain couples TRBV5-4 to TRBJ2-5, with a tentative D call TRBD2 (6 bases). The CDR3 consists of 14 residues. Germline loops: CDR1 SGHNT, CDR2 YYREEE (reference sequence). Trimming left V 3 bases short and J 3 bases short, with 12 bases between. In DNA form, the CDR3 reads TGTGCCAGCAGCTCCCCAACGGGGGAAGAGACCCAGTACTTC. Its protein product is CASSSPTGEETQYF.

The chain combines TRBV18 with TRBJ1-6; TRBD1 matches 9 bases. The CDR3 runs 17 residues. The J segment lost 11 bases and the V segment lost 3 bases, leaving 14 bases of the junction unmatched. CDR1 and CDR2 (germline): KGHSH, LQKENI. CDR3 nucleotides: TGTGCCAGCTCACCCCCCGGGACAGGGTTTCAGGGGGCACCCCTCCACTTT. It specifies CASSPPGTGFQGAPLHF.

V usage is TRBV29-1 and J usage is TRBJ1-1; D call uncertain. CDR1 and CDR2 (germline): SQVTM, ANQGSEA. Trimming pared 0 bases from V and 4 bases from J, leaving 12 bases between. This CDR3 spans 14 amino acids. In DNA, the CDR3 is TGCAGCGTTGAAGAAACACCGGCGGTCACTGAAGCTTTCTTT. Encoded protein: CSVEETPAVTEAFF.

The J gene is TRBJ1-3, the V gene TRBV2; 7 positions match TRBD1. J gave up 1 base and V 5 bases, and 2 bases lay outside the gene matches. Germline V CDR1 and CDR2: SNHLY, FYNNEI. The CDR3 runs to 14 residues. For the CDR3, the DNA is TGTGCCAGCAGTTTACAGGGGTCTGGAAACACCATATATTTT. It is translated as CASSLQGSGNTIYF.

This clone was found a few times. The J gene is TRBJ2-1, the V gene TRBV11-2; D not resolved. V was cut by 0 bases and J by 4 bases, with 10 bases left in between. CDR3 length equals 15 residues. The germline V gene encodes CDR1 SGHAT and CDR2 FQNNGV. The CDR3: CASSLDPSSYNEQFF. CDR3 nucleotides: TGTGCCAGCAGCTTAGATCCTTCCAGTTACAATGAGCAGTTCTTC.

V is TRBV5-1 and J is TRBJ1-1; 7 nucleotides agree with TRBD1. The CDR3 contains 14 residues. J gave up 10 bases and V 2 bases, and 11 bases lay outside the gene matches. Germline V gives CDR1 SGHRS, CDR2 YFSETQ. The CDR3 loop is CASSLEGAGSVAFF. DNA for the CDR3: TGCGCCAGCAGCTTAGAGGGGGCCGGTTCTGTAGCTTTCTTT.

V and J are TRBV27 and TRBJ1-6, with D perhaps matching TRBD1 (6 bases). Trimming took off 6 bases at V and 7 bases at J, with 22 bases between the two ends. The V gene's germline CDR1 is MNHEY and CDR2 SMNVEV (reference sequence). The CDR3 sequence is 17 residues long. Here the CDR3 reads CASRLTGFSYGNSPLHF. CDR3 coding DNA: TGTGCCAGCAGACTCACAGGGTTTTCATATGGAAATTCACCCCTCCACTTT.

The chain links TRBV30 to TRBJ1-4, with D perhaps matching TRBD1 (6 bases). The germline CDR1 and CDR2 sequences are GTSNPN and SVGIG (reference sequence). There are 15 residues in the CDR3. Trimming removed 0 bases at V and 8 bases at J, with 16 bases between. In nucleotides, the CDR3 is TGTGCCTGGAGTGTACCGACAGGCCTAAGCGAAAAACTGTTTTTT. This translates into CAWSVPTGLSEKLFF. Filled out from reference TRBV30 and TRBJ1-4, the complete variable domain reads SQTIHQWPATLVQPVGSPLSLECTVEGTSNPNLYWYRQAAGRGLQLLFYSVGIGQISSEVPQNLSASRPQDRQFILSSKKLLLSDSGFYLCAWSVPTGLSEKLFFGSGTQLSVL.

The chain uses TRBV18 and TRBJ2-3, with 8 bases fitting TRBD1. Germline CDR1 reads KGHSH; CDR2 reads LQKENI. The CDR3 is made up of 17 amino acids. V shed 3 bases and J 6 bases; nucleotides not matched to a gene: 14. CDR3 amino acids: CASSPGEWTGLADTQYF. CDR3 DNA: TGTGCCAGCTCACCGGGGGAGTGGACAGGGCTTGCCGATACGCAGTATTTT.

This clone was found a few times. The rearrangement links TRBV4-1 to TRBJ1-2; maybe TRBD1 (5 bases). CDR3 length: 14 residues. V was pared by 2 bases and J by 8 bases, with 15 bases between. Germline V lookup: CDR1 MGHRA, CDR2 YSYEKL. The chain's CDR3 is CASSQSGGGKGYTF. In nucleotides, the CDR3 is TGCGCCAGCAGCCAATCCGGGGGGGGAAAGGGCTACACCTTC.

The chain recombines TRBV12-5 with TRBJ1-5; TRBD1 matches 7 bases. V lost 9 bases, J lost 2 bases, and 16 bases stayed unmatched. In germline, CDR1 is LGHNT, CDR2 FRNRAP. This CDR3 contains 17 residues. This CDR3 reads CASSSGQEGLGNQPQHF. Here the CDR3 DNA reads TGTGCTAGCTCCTCCGGACAGGAAGGTTTGGGCAATCAGCCCCAGCATTTT.

V usage is TRBV19 and J usage is TRBJ1-1; TRBD1 agrees at 9 bases. Germline V gives CDR1 LNHDA, CDR2 SQIVND (reference sequence). Trimming cost V 7 bases and J 4 bases; bases outside gene matches: 10. CDR3 length: 15 residues. This CDR3 reads CASNRGPGRGTEAFF. The CDR3 nucleotides read TGTGCCAGTAACAGGGGGCCGGGCCGTGGCACTGAAGCTTTCTTT.

The chain links TRBV24-1 to TRBJ1-5; D is perhaps TRBD1 (6 bases). The V and J ends lost 11 bases and 3 bases respectively, with 16 bases between them. Per germline, CDR1 KGHDR and CDR2 SFDVKD. There are 14 residues in the CDR3. In nucleotides, the CDR3 is TGTGCCATCATGGGACACCCACCCAATCAGCCCCAGCATTTT. This codes for CAIMGHPPNQPQHF.

The chain combines TRBV7-9 with TRBJ1-2; 10 nucleotides match TRBD1. Germline V gene lookup returns CDR1 SEHNR and CDR2 FQNEAQ (reference sequence). With 4 bases clipped from V and 3 bases from J, the junction kept 8 bases outside the gene matches. This CDR3 spans 16 amino acids. The CDR3: CASSYGTGAIDYGYTF. CDR3 DNA sequence: TGTGCCAGCAGCTACGGGACAGGGGCAATAGACTATGGCTACACCTTC.

The chain joins TRBV25-1 to TRBJ2-2, with a possible D match to TRBD1 (5 bases). Trimming cost V 8 bases and J 7 bases, with 11 bases left between them. Germline V lookup: CDR1 MGHDK, CDR2 SYGVNS. The CDR3 spans 12 residues. CDR3 region: CASQRGGGELFF. The CDR3, as DNA: TGTGCCAGCCAAAGGGGTGGCGGGGAGCTGTTTTTT.

The J gene is TRBJ2-7, the V gene TRBV6-5; TRBD1 might be the D (5 bases). V lost 8 bases and J 3 bases, leaving 11 bases between the germline ends. This CDR3 spans 12 amino acids. The germline V gene has CDR1 MNHEY and CDR2 SVGAGI. CDR3 region: CASSPGLYEQYF. In nucleotides, the CDR3 is TGTGCCAGCTCCCCAGGGCTCTACGAGCAGTACTTC.

V and J are TRBV21-1 and TRBJ1-5; whether TRBD1, the table's D call, matches the DNA was not checked. TRBV21-1 is termed a pseudogene. The length of the CDR3 is 14 residues. This CDR3 is CASSKQGRNQPQHF. The CDR3, as DNA: TGTGCCAGCAGCAAACAGGGTCGGAATCAGCCCCAGCATTTT.

The J gene is TRBJ2-5, the V gene TRBV7-9, with 8 nucleotides matching TRBD2. The CDR3 runs to 15 residues. CDR1 and CDR2 from the germline V gene are SEHNR and FQNEAQ (reference sequence). Germline trimming cut 5 bases from V and 5 bases from J; bases unmatched to any gene: 10. CDR3 amino acids: CASSPLRGGRETQYF. The CDR3 nucleotides read TGTGCCAGCAGCCCCCTTCGGGGGGGCCGGGAGACCCAGTACTTC.

The CDR3 sequence: CASSIDWRKELPNQPQHF. The CDR3 DNA sequence: TGTGCCAGTAGTATAGATTGGCGGAAGGAGTTACCTAATCAGCCCCAGCATTTT. The chain joins TRBV19 to TRBJ1-5; D ambiguous. Germline-derived CDR1 and CDR2 are LNHDA and SQIVND (reference sequence). The CDR3 totals 18 residues. Trimming took off 0 bases at V and 4 bases at J, with 19 bases between the two ends.

The CDR3 nucleotides read TGCAGCGTTGAGGTAGCGGGGACCGGCACCGGGGAGCTGTTTTTT. Amino acids: CSVEVAGTGTGELFF. The chain combines TRBV29-1 with TRBJ2-2; 8 nucleotides align to TRBD2. The CDR3 extends over 15 amino acids. V was clipped by 3 bases and J by 4 bases; unmatched bases: 7. The germline gives CDR1 SQVTM, CDR2 ANQGSEA.